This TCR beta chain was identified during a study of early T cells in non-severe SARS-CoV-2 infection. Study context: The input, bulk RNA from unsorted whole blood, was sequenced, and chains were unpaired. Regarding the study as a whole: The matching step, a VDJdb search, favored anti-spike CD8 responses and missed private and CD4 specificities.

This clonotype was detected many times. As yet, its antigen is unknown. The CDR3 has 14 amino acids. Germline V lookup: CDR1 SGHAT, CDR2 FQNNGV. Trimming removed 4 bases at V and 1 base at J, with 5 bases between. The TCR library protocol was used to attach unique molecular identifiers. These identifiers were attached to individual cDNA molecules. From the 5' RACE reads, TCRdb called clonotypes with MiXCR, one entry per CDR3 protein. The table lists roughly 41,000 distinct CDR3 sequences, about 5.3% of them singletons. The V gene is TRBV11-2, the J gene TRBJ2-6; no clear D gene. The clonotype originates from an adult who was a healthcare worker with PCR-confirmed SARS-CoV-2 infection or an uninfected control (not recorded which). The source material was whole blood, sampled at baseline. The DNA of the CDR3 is TGTGCCAGCAGCTCGTCTTCTGGGGCCAACGTCCTGACTTTC. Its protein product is CASSSSSGANVLTF.